The next 9 T cell receptor beta chains were all read from a single sample in a study of T cell responses to AZD1222 COVID-19 vaccine. Sequenced by immunoSEQ multiplex PCR; TCRdb stores in-frame clones only, minus some. The profile shows about 140,000 clones, 90% of them singletons. The input for sequencing was peripheral blood, taken on day 0 of AZD1222 vaccination. Every receptor here comes from an adult in good health.

In the case of this clone: The same CDR3 is also encoded by other DNA sequences in this sample. The V and J genes are TRBV21-1 and TRBJ2-7; TRBD1 is the table's D call, not checked against the DNA. TRBV21-1 is a listed pseudogene. The CDR3 spans 15 residues. CDR3 sequence reads: CASNALEGAGYEQYF. CDR3 in DNA: TGTGCCAGCAACGCTCTGGAGGGGGCAGGGTACGAGCAGTACTTC.

The rearrangement links TRBV7-3 to TRBJ2-2, with 8 nucleotides matching TRBD2. V dropped 5 bases and J dropped 1; count of bases not matched to a gene: 6. The CDR3 extends over 16 amino acids. The germline V gene has CDR1 SGHTA and CDR2 FQGTGA. The CDR3 is CASSPRLARNTGELFF. CDR3 DNA: TGTGCCAGCAGCCCCCGACTAGCGAGGAACACCGGGGAGCTGTTTTTT.

This clone was recorded once. V is TRBV5-8 and J is TRBJ2-7; TRBD2 matches 10 bases. The CDR3 has 15 amino acids. Per germline, CDR1 SGHTS and CDR2 YDEGEE. The ends lost 0 bases at V and 3 bases at J; junction bases unmatched: 3. The CDR3 nucleotides read TGTGCCAGCAGCTTGGGTAGCGGGAGGTACTACGAGCAGTACTTC. This codes for CASSLGSGRYYEQYF.

This chain joins TRBV30 and TRBJ2-7, with a weak D call TRBD2 (5 bases). Per the germline V gene, CDR1 is GTSNPN and CDR2 is SVGIG (reference sequence). The V gene lost 0 bases and the J gene lost 5 bases, with 14 bases spanning the gap. The CDR3 loop spans 14 amino acids. The CDR3 is CAWSVRLAGHEQYF. The CDR3 DNA sequence: TGTGCCTGGAGTGTACGTCTAGCAGGCCACGAGCAGTACTTC.

In this sample, this clone turned up once. The rearrangement joins TRBV15 to TRBJ1-1, with D possibly matching TRBD1 (5 bases). V was pared by 0 bases and J by 1 base, with 9 bases between. Germline V gene lookup returns CDR1 LNHNV and CDR2 YYDKDF (reference sequence). The CDR3 totals 15 residues. The CDR3 sequence is CATSRDPGTNTEAFF. The DNA of the CDR3 is TGTGCCACCAGCAGAGACCCGGGGACGAACACTGAAGCTTTCTTT. The whole variable domain, filled in from reference TRBV15 and TRBJ1-1, reads DAMVIQNPRYQVTQFGKPVTLSCSQTLNHNVMYWYQQKSSQAPKLLFHYYDKDFNNEADTPDNFQSRRPNTSFCFLDIRSPGLGDTAMYLCATSRDPGTNTEAFFGQGTRLTVV.

The chain recombines TRBV6-5 with TRBJ2-7, with D possibly being TRBD1 (5 bases). The V gene lost 2 bases and the J gene lost 2 bases, with 7 bases spanning the gap. This CDR3 has 13 amino acids. Germline CDR1 and CDR2: MNHEY and SVGAGI. The CDR3, as DNA: TGTGCCAGCAGTTACGACAGAACCTACGAGCAGTACTTC. This sequence encodes CASSYDRTYEQYF.

The gene calls are TRBV5-6 and TRBJ2-1; 11 bases fit TRBD1. Germline V gene sequence: CDR1 SGHDT, CDR2 YYEEEE. The V gene end was trimmed by 3 bases and the J gene end by 8 bases; junction bases not matched to a gene: 1. The CDR3 runs to 13 residues. CDR3 DNA sequence: TGTGCCAGCAGCTGGACAGGGGGCCATGAGCAGTTCTTC. Encoded protein: CASSWTGGHEQFF.

The chain recombines TRBV5-1 with TRBJ1-3; D possibly corresponds to TRBD1 (6 bases). Deletions cut 0 bases from V and 4 bases from J, with 17 bases between. The CDR3 extends over 17 amino acids. Germline values: CDR1 SGHRS, CDR2 YFSETQ. CDR3 protein: CASSLEISGARGNTIYF. CDR3 bases: TGCGCCAGCAGCTTGGAAATATCGGGGGCTCGGGGAAACACCATATATTTT.

The rearrangement uses TRBV6-1 and TRBJ1-6; D perhaps matches TRBD1 (5 bases). This CDR3 has 16 residues. The germline gives CDR1 MNHNS, CDR2 SASEGT. V lost 4 bases, J lost 0 bases, and 10 bases lay in between. The DNA for the CDR3 is TGTGCCAGCAGTGCTGGGGGAAGCTCCTATAATTCACCCCTCCACTTT. This translates into CASSAGGSSYNSPLHF.